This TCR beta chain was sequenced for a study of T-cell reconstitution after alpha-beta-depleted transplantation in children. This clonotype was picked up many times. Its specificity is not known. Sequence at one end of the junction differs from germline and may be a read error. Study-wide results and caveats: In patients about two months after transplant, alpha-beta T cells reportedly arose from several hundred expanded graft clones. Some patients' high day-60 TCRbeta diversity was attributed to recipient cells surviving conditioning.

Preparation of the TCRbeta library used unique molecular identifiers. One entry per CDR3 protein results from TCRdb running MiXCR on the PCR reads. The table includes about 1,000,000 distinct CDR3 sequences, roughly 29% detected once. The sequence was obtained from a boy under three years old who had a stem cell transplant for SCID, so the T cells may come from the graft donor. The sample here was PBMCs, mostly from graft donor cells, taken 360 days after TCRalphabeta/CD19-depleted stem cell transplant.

The CDR3 coding sequence is TGTGCCAGCAGCTTGGACAGGGCAGAGACCCAGTACTTC. As protein: CASSLDRAETQYF. The genes are TRBV5-1 and TRBJ2-5, with 8 bases aligning to TRBD1. This CDR3 has 13 amino acids. Germline V gene sequence: CDR1 SGHRS, CDR2 YFSETQ.